Presented here are 14 T cell receptor beta chains from one specimen sequenced in a study of blood T cell repertoires in COVID-19. Clones were sequenced by immunoSEQ multiplex PCR, and TCRdb holds only the in-frame ones, with some missing. The data contain more than 60,000 clones, around nine tenths of them singletons. The sample was peripheral blood. Receptors were obtained from a woman in her forties or fifties with active or convalescent COVID-19.

The genes are TRBV27 and TRBJ1-1, with D possibly matching TRBD1 (5 bases). The V end lost 3 bases, the J end lost 1 base, and 12 bases lay between the germline ends. CDR3 length: 15 amino acids. Germline CDR1 MNHEY, CDR2 SMNVEV (reference sequence). The CDR3 DNA sequence: TGTGCCAGCAGTTTCCGAGAGACAGCGAACACTGAAGCTTTCTTT. Residues: CASSFRETANTEAFF.

The V and J genes are TRBV14 and TRBJ2-3; D not certain. With 4 bases removed from V and 2 bases from J, the gap between germline ends came to 7 bases. The V gene's germline CDR1 is SGHDN and CDR2 FVKESK. The length of the CDR3 is 13 residues. CDR3 bases: TGTGCCAGCAGCCGTACTATCACAGATACGCAGTATTTT. Amino acid sequence: CASSRTITDTQYF.

The chain is built from TRBV29-1 and TRBJ2-7, with TRBD1 matching over 7 bases. CDR1 and CDR2 (germline): SQVTM, ANQGSEA. The J segment lost 3 bases and the V segment lost 5 bases, leaving 16 bases of the junction unmatched. This CDR3 is 16 amino acids long. CDR3 DNA: TGCAGCGTTTCATGGCGACCAGGGACAGTATACTACGAGCAGTACTTC. Translated, it gives CSVSWRPGTVYYEQYF.

The chain links TRBV10-2 to TRBJ2-1; tentative D call: TRBD2 (6 bases). V lost 6 bases, J lost 0 bases, and 9 bases lay in between. The CDR3 extends over 14 amino acids. CDR1 is WSHSY, CDR2 SAAADI, per germline. The CDR3 region has the DNA TGCGCCAGCAGCCCGGGAGACTCCTACAATGAGCAGTTCTTC. It encodes CASSPGDSYNEQFF.

On this clone: The same CDR3 is also encoded by other DNA sequences in this sample. J is TRBJ2-2 and V is TRBV9, with a tentative D call TRBD1 (5 bases). V shed 2 bases and J shed 1 base, with 6 bases lying between them. Germline V CDR1 and CDR2: SGDLS, YYNGEE. The CDR3 extends over 14 amino acids. The CDR3 region is CASSVGQNTGELFF. CDR3 in DNA: TGTGCCAGCAGCGTCGGACAGAACACCGGGGAGCTGTTTTTT.

V gene TRBV6-2 or TRBV6-3 combines with J gene TRBJ2-2; D is uncertain. V shed 5 bases and J shed 0 bases, with 7 bases lying between them. This CDR3 has 14 amino acids. CDR1 is MNHEY and CDR2 is SVGEGT in the germline V gene. The CDR3 protein is CASSLFTNTGELFF. The CDR3 DNA sequence: TGTGCCAGCAGTCTATTTACGAACACCGGGGAGCTGTTTTTT.

The chain carries TRBV23-1 and TRBJ2-1, with D tentatively TRBD2 (5 bases). Being an ORF, TRBV23-1 has a function that is uncertain. This CDR3 region has 16 residues. V lost 0 bases to trimming and J lost 5 bases, with 14 bases between them. DNA for the CDR3: TGCGCCAGCAGTCAATCGGATCCTGCTAGCAACAATGAGCAGTTCTTC. It is translated as CASSQSDPASNNEQFF.

The V and J genes are TRBV27 and TRBJ2-5, with 10 nucleotides matching TRBD1. Germline V gene data show CDR1 as MNHEY and CDR2 as SMNVEV (reference sequence). The CDR3 runs 15 residues. Trimming at V came to 6 bases and at J to 6 bases, leaving 10 bases not matched to a gene. Here the CDR3 DNA reads TGTGCCAGCAGACCGACAGGGGGCGTCGTACAGACCCAGTACTTC. The encoded protein is CASRPTGGVVQTQYF.

This chain joins TRBV10-3 and TRBJ1-1; TRBD1 might be the D (5 bases). The CDR3 consists of 13 residues. Germline CDR1 is ENHRY and CDR2 is SYGVKD. V shed 9 bases and J shed 1 base, with 12 bases lying between them. The CDR3 spells CAISTEENTEAFF. CDR3 nucleotides: TGTGCCATTTCGACAGAAGAGAACACTGAAGCTTTCTTT.

The V call is TRBV6-5, the J call TRBJ2-3, with 8 positions matching TRBD1. Germline V gene sequence: CDR1 MNHEY, CDR2 SVGAGI. The CDR3 has 14 residues. V gave up 5 bases and J gave up 4 bases; unmatched junction bases: 5. CDR3 residues: CASSNQQGADTQYF. CDR3 nucleotide sequence: TGTGCCAGCAGTAACCAACAGGGGGCAGATACGCAGTATTTT.

The gene calls are TRBV14 and TRBJ1-1; D gene ambiguous. Germline V gives CDR1 SGHDN, CDR2 FVKESK. Trimming took 7 bases from V and 1 from J, leaving 16 bases between them. The CDR3 totals 15 residues. CDR3 amino acids: CASIKSGQPNTEAFF. Written as DNA, the CDR3 is TGTGCCAGCATCAAAAGTGGGCAGCCGAACACTGAAGCTTTCTTT.

The V call is TRBV7-9, the J call TRBJ1-6, with D tentatively TRBD1 (5 bases). Germline V gene lookup returns CDR1 SEHNR and CDR2 FQNEAQ (reference sequence). The CDR3 totals 15 residues. V lost 1 base and J 10 bases, leaving 14 bases between the germline ends. CDR3 sequence reads: CASSLEGAVGSPLHF. CDR3 coding DNA: TGTGCCAGCAGCTTAGAAGGGGCAGTTGGATCACCCCTCCACTTT.

V is TRBV3-1 (or the pseudogene TRBV3-2) and J is TRBJ2-7, with TRBD2 matching 8 bases. Per the germline V gene, CDR1 is LGHDT and CDR2 is YNNKEL (reference sequence). Trimming at V came to 1 base and at J to 4 bases, leaving 12 bases not matched to a gene. The CDR3 spans 17 residues. CDR3 sequence (DNA): TGTGCCAGCAGCCAAGGAGGTGTAAGCGGGAGTAGGTACGAGCAGTACTTC. Protein product: CASSQGGVSGSRYEQYF.

The chain employs TRBV6-5 and TRBJ2-1; 8 positions agree with TRBD2. Germline V gene data show CDR1 as MNHEY and CDR2 as SVGAGI. V lost 8 bases and J lost 5; bases outside the gene matches: 8. CDR3 size: 14 residues. The CDR3 DNA reads as TGTGCCAGCTCGAGTAGCGGGATTAACAATGAGCAGTTCTTC. Protein: CASSSSGINNEQFF.